Detailed here is one T cell receptor (beta chain). Antigen specificity is unknown. The data were obtained in a study of cytomegalovirus exposure and HLA in healthy donors. Vbeta (60) and Jbeta (13) primers were used in the PCR. Libraries were prepared by immunoSEQ multiplex PCR; TCRdb keeps only in-frame clonotypes and omits some of them. Of some 92,000 clones listed, more than 60% are singletons. General observations from the study: Later on, an analysis tied under 20,000 TCR beta sequences to HLA alleles at 0.05 false discovery rate. Donors belonging to an Asian-associated ancestry cluster reportedly showed fewer N-insertions in productive TCRs than the roughly 680-donor mean, according to what a later analysis found.

The receptor was derived from a man between 18 and 29 years old in good health and CMV-seropositive. The sample taken for sequencing was PBMCs.

This CDR3 is CASSGGSDRNEQFF. The CDR3 nucleotides read TGCGCCAGCAGCGGGGGCTCCGATCGGAATGAGCAGTTCTTC. This chain joins TRBV5-1 and TRBJ2-1; perhaps TRBD1 as D (6 bases). The CDR3 contains 14 residues. Per the germline V gene, CDR1 is SGHRS and CDR2 is YFSETQ. V lost 4 bases and J lost 7, with 15 bases in between.